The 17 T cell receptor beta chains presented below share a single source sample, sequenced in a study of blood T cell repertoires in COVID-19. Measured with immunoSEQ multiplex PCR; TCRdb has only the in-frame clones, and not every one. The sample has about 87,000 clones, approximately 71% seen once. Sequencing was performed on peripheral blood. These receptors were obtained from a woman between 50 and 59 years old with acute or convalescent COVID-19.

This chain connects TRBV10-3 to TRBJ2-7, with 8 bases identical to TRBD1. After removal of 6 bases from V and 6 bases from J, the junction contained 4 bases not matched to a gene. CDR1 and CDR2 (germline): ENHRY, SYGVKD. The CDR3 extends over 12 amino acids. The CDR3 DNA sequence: TGTGCCATCAGCCAGGGGGCGGGCGAGCAGTACTTC. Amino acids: CAISQGAGEQYF.

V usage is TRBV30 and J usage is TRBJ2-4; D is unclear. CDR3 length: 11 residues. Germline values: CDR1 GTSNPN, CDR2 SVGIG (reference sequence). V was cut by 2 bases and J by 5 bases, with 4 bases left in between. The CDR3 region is CAWSSENIQYF. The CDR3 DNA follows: TGTGCCTGGAGTTCGGAAAACATTCAGTACTTC.

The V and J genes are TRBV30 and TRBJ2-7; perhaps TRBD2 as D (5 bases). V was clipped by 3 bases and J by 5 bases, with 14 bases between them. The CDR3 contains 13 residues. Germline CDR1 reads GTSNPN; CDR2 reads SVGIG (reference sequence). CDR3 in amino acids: CAWSQTGYHEQYF. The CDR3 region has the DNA TGTGCCTGGAGCCAAACGGGGTACCACGAGCAGTACTTC.

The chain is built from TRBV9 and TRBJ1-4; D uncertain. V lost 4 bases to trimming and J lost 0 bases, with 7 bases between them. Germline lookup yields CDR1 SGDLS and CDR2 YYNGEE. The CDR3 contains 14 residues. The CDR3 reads CASSKQATNEKLFF. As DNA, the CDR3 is TGTGCCAGCAGCAAACAAGCAACTAATGAAAAACTGTTTTTT.

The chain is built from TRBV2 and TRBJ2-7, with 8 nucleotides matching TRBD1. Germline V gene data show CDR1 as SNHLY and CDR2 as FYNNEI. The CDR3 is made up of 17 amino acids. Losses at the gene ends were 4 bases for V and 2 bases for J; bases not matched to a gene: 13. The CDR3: CASSAGTGVIPAYEQYF. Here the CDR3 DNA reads TGTGCCAGCAGTGCAGGGACAGGCGTTATTCCCGCCTACGAGCAGTACTTC.

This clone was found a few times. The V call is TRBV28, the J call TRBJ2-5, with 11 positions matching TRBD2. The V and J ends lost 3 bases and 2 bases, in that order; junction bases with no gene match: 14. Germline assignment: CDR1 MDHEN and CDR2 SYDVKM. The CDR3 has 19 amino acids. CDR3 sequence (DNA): TGTGCCAGCAGTTTTCGGAGCGTTATTAGCGGGGGGGCACAAGAGACCCAGTACTTC. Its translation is CASSFRSVISGGAQETQYF.

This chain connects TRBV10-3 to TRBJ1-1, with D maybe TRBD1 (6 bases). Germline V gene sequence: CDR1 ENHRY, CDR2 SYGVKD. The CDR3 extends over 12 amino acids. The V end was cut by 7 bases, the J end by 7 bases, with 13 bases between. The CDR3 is CAITDGQIEAFF. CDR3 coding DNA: TGTGCCATCACCGACGGACAGATTGAAGCTTTCTTT.

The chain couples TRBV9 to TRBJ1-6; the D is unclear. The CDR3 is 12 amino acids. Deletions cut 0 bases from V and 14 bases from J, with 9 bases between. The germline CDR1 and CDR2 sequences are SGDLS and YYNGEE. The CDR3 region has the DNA TGTGCCAGCAGCGTAGAGGGAGGGACCCTCCACTTT. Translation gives CASSVEGGTLHF.

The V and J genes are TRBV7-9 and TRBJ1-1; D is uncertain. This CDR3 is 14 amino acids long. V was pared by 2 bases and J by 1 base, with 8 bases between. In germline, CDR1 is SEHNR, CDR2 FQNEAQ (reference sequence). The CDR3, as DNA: TGTGCCAGCAGCTTACTGACACCGAACACTGAAGCTTTCTTT. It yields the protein CASSLLTPNTEAFF.

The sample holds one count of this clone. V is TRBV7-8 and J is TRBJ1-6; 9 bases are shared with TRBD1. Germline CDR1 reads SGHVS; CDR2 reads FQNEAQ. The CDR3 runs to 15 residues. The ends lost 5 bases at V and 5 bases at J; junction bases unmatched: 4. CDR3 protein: CASSARDRDNSPLHF. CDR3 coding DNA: TGTGCCAGCAGCGCCCGGGACAGGGATAATTCACCCCTCCACTTT.

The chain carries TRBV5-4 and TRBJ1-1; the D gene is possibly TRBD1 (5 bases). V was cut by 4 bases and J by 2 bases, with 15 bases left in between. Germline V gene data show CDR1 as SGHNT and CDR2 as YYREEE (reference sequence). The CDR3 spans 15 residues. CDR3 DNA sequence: TGTGCCAGCAGCGCGACAGAGACACTCAACACTGAAGCTTTCTTT. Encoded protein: CASSATETLNTEAFF.

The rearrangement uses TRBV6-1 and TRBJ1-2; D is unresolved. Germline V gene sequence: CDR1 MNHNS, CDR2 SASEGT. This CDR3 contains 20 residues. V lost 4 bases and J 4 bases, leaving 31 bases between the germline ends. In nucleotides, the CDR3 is TGTGCCAGCAGTGCTCACGGTGGGCCTGGGGAGGCATCCTACTCCTATGGCTACACCTTC. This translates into CASSAHGGPGEASYSYGYTF.

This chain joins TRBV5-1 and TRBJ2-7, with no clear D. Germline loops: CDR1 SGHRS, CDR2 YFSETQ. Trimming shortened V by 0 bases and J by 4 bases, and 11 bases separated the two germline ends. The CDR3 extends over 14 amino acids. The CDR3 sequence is CASSLAADGYEQYF. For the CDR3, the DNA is TGCGCCAGCAGCTTGGCCGCGGATGGGTACGAGCAGTACTTC.

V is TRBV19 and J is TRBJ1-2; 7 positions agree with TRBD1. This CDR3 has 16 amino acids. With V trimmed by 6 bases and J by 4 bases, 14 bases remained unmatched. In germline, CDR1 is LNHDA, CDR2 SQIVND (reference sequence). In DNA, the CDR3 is TGTGCCAGTAGAAAATCCCACTCGACAGGGCTCTATGGCTACACCTTC. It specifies CASRKSHSTGLYGYTF. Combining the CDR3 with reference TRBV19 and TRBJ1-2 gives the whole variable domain DGGITQSPKYLFRKEGQNVTLSCEQNLNHDAMYWYRQDPGQGLRLIYYSQIVNDFQKGDIAEGYSVSREKKESFPLTVTSAQKNPTAFYLCASRKSHSTGLYGYTFGSGTRLTVV.

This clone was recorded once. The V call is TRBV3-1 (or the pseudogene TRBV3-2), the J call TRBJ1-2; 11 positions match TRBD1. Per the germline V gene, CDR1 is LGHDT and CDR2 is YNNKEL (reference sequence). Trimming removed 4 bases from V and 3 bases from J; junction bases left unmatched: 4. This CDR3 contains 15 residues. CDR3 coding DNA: TGTGCCAGCAGCCCGTGGACAGGGGGCGACTATGGCTACACCTTC. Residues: CASSPWTGGDYGYTF.

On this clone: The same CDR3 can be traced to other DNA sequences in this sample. For the CDR3, the DNA is TGTGCCAGCAGTCCTTCGAGCTACGAGCAGTACTTC. Translated, it gives CASSPSSYEQYF. The chain joins TRBV6-5 to TRBJ2-7; D is unclear. Germline V CDR1 and CDR2: MNHEY, SVGAGI. The CDR3 sequence is 12 residues long. V gave up 5 bases and J gave up 3 bases, with 8 bases separating them.

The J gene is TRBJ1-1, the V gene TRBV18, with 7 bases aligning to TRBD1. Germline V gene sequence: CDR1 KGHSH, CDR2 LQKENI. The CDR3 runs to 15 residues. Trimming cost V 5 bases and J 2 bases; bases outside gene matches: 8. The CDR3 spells CASSTRQGYNTEAFF. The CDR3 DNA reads TGTGCCAGCTCAACCAGACAGGGCTATAACACTGAAGCTTTCTTT.